Described below is a single T cell receptor beta chain sequence and its context. V was trimmed by 0 bases and J by 0 bases, leaving 4 bases between them. The CDR3 runs 14 residues. Germline lookup yields CDR1 MNHEY and CDR2 SVGAGI. The data belong to a study of PD-1 blockade in mismatch repair-deficient tumors. Measured with immunoSEQ multiplex PCR; TCRdb has only the in-frame clones, and not every one. Found here are 49,000 or so clones, 81% of them singletons; the top ten hold 7% to 8.5%. The sequences come from peripheral blood, collected about 20 weeks after starting pembrolizumab. The chain links TRBV6-5 to TRBJ2-3; no clear D gene. The sequence was obtained from an adult with mismatch repair-deficient cancer. The CDR3 nucleotides are TGTGCCAGCAGTTACTCAGACAGCACAGATACGCAGTATTTT. Its protein is CASSYSDSTDTQYF.